This T cell receptor (beta chain) was retrieved from a study of human T cells and chemical hapten exposure. Study overall: All through the roughly 23-week study, the scalp of each patient received diphenylcyclopropenone doses weekly.

TCRdb re-derived calls from the RACE reads in MiXCR, one entry per CDR3 protein. Of some 350,000 distinct CDR3 sequences listed, roughly 6.3% are singletons. Specified time point: patch test 2, 6 weeks after DPC sensitization. Stated treatment: therapeutic diphenylcyclopropenone sensitization with weekly scalp DPC. This clonotype came up many times. Sample: whole blood, taken in connection with sensitization to the hapten diphenylcyclopropenone (DPC). The clonotype was recovered from a woman between 18 and 30 years old with alopecia areata. Some clones in this sample may be carry-over from other donors' samples.

Here the CDR3 DNA reads TGTGCCAGCAGGTCGGATCCCTCTGGAAACACCATATATTTT. This sequence encodes CASRSDPSGNTIYF. J is TRBJ1-3 and V is TRBV6-5; D is ambiguous. V was cut by 6 bases and J by 0 bases, with 9 bases left in between. This CDR3 spans 14 amino acids. CDR1 is MNHEY and CDR2 is SVGAGI in the germline V gene.